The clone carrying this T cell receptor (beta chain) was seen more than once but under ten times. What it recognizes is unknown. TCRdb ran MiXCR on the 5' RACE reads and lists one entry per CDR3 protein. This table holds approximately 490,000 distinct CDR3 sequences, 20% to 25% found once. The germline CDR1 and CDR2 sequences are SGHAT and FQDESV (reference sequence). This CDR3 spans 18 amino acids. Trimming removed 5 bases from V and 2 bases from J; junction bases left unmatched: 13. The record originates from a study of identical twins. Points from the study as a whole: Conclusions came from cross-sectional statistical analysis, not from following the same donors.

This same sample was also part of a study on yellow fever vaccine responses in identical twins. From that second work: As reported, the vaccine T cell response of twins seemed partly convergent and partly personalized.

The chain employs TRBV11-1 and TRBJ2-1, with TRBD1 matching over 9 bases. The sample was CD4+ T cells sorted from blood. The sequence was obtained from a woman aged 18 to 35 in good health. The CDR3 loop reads CASSASQPGQGTYNEQFF. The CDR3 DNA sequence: TGTGCCAGCAGCGCGAGCCAACCGGGACAGGGTACCTACAATGAGCAGTTCTTC.